This TCR beta chain emerged from a study of CD8 T cells in Susac syndrome. A note on this clonotype: Its antigen is currently unknown.

RNA in amounts of roughly 0.5 to 1 ug was reverse transcribed with random hexamers. Amplification of TCR beta CDR3 by immunoSEQ multiplex PCR spanned 54 Vbeta and 13 Jbeta. MiXCR, run by TCRdb on the immunoSEQ multiplex PCR reads, gives a single entry per CDR3 protein. The sample lists roughly 200,000 distinct CDR3 sequences, 95% seen once, with just over 0.08% in the top ten. Overall study findings and caveats: The number of individuals included in the study's TCR sequencing and HLA analysis was acknowledged as relatively small.

Sequencing targeted TCR beta in T cells from blood (CD8+ and CD4+). This receptor was obtained from a human donor with multiple sclerosis. Sequences were obtained from CD4+ T cells from PBMCs.

In DNA, the CDR3 is TGTGCCTGGAGTGTTCAGGGTTGGACTGAAGCTTTCTTT. Translating gives CAWSVQGWTEAFF. V usage is TRBV30 and J usage is TRBJ1-1; a possible D gene is TRBD1 (5 bases). Deletions cut 0 bases from V and 5 bases from J, with 10 bases between. In germline, CDR1 is GTSNPN, CDR2 SVGIG (reference sequence). The CDR3 is 13 residues long.